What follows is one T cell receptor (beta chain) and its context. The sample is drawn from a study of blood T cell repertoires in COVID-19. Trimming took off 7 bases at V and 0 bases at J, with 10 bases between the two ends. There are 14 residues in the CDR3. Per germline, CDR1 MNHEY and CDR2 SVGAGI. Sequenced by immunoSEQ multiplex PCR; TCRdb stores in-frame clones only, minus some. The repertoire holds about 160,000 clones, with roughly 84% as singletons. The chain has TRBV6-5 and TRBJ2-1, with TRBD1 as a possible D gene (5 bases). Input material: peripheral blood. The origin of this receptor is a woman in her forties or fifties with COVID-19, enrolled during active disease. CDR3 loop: CASNGASSYNEQFF. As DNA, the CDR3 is TGTGCCAGCAATGGGGCCAGCTCCTACAATGAGCAGTTCTTC.